Described below is a single T cell receptor beta chain sequence and its context. Its antigen is still unknown. This entry is derived from a study of cytomegalovirus exposure and HLA in healthy donors. Study results and caveats: Later work associated 16,951 TCR beta sequences with HLA alleles at 0.05 false discovery rate.

PCR was performed using 60 Vbeta and 13 Jbeta primers. Assay used: immunoSEQ multiplex PCR; TCRdb lists only in-frame clones, some missing. The listing records over 45,000 clones. CDR3 size: 14 residues. The V end lost 3 bases, the J end lost 3 bases, and 11 bases lay between the germline ends. CDR1 is SGHTA and CDR2 is FQGNSA in the germline V gene. This clonotype was sampled from a woman aged 18-29 years in good health and CMV-seronegative. Sequencing used PBMCs. The gene calls are TRBV7-2 and TRBJ1-1; TRBD1 is a possible D gene (6 bases). The CDR3 here is CASSLIQGYTEAFF. The CDR3 DNA follows: TGTGCCAGCAGCTTGATACAGGGCTACACTGAAGCTTTCTTT.